This TCR beta chain originates from a study of cytomegalovirus exposure and HLA in healthy donors. Study results and caveats: The dataset shows that most TCR sequences were rare, while some public TCRs occurred in many donors. In an earlier analysis, productive rearrangement rates for most beta V segments clustered near 87% or 30%. Follow-up analysis found HLA locus-dependent TCR association rates, highest for DRB1 and lowest for HLA-C.

The PCR made use of 60 Vbeta and 13 Jbeta primers. The table came from immunoSEQ multiplex PCR; TCRdb's copy has only in-frame clones and leaves some out. The table includes fewer than 200,000 clones, approximately 70% detected once. Regarding this clone: As yet, its antigen is unknown.

Sequencing was carried out using PBMCs. The source is a man in his forties in good health and CMV-seropositive.

CDR3 sequence (DNA): TGTGCCAGTTTGACAGGTCCCTATGGCTACACCTTC. Translating it yields CASLTGPYGYTF. The V call is TRBV2, the J call TRBJ1-2, with a possible D match to TRBD1 (6 bases). Trimming removed 9 bases from V and 4 bases from J, with 12 bases in between. Germline CDR1 is SNHLY and CDR2 is FYNNEI. The CDR3 runs 12 residues.